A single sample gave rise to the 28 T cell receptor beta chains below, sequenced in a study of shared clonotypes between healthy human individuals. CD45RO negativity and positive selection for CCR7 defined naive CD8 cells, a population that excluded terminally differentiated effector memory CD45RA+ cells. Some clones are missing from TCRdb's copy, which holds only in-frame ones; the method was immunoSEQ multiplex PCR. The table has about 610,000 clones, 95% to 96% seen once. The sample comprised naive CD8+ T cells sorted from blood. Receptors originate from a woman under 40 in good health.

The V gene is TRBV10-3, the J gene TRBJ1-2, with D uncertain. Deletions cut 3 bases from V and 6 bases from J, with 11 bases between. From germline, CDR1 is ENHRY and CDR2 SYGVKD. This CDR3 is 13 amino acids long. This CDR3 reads CAISDGVPNGYTF. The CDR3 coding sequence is TGTGCCATCAGTGACGGGGTTCCTAATGGCTACACCTTC.

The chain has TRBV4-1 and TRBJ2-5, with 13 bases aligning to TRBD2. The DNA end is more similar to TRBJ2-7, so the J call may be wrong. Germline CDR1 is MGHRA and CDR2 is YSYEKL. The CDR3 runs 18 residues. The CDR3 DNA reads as TGCGCCAGCAGCTACCGAAGCGGGACTAGCGGGATCTCCTACGAGCAGTACTTC. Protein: CASSYRSGTSGISYEQYF.

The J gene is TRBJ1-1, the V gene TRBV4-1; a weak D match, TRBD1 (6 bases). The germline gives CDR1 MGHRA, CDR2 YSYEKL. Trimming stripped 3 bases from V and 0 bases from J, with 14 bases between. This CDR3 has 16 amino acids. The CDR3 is CASSHRGQRVNTEAFF. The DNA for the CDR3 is TGCGCCAGCAGCCATAGAGGACAGCGAGTGAACACTGAAGCTTTCTTT.

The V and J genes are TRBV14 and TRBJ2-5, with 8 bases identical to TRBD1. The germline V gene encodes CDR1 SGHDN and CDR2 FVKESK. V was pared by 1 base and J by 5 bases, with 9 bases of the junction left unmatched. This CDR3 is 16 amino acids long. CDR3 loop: CASSQGQGAWMETQYF. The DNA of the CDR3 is TGTGCCAGCAGCCAAGGGCAGGGGGCCTGGATGGAGACCCAGTACTTC.

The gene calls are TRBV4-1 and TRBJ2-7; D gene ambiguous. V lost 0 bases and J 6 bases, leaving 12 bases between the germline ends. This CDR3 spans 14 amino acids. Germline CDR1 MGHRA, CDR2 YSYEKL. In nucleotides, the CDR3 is TGCGCCAGCAGCCAAGATATTAGGGCGACCGAGCAGTACTTC. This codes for CASSQDIRATEQYF.

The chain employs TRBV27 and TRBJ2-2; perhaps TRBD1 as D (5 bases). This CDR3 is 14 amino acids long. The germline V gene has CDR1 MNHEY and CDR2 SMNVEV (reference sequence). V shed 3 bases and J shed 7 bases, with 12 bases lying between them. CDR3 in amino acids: CASSLSGLGGELFF. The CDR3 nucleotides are TGTGCCAGCAGTTTGTCAGGGCTTGGCGGGGAGCTGTTTTTT.

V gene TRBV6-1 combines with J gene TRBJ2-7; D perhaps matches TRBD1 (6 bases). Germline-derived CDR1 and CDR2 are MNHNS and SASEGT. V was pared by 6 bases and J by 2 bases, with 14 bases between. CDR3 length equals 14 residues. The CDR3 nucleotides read TGTGCCAGCAGCCCGGGACACCTAACCTACGAGCAGTACTTC. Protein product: CASSPGHLTYEQYF.

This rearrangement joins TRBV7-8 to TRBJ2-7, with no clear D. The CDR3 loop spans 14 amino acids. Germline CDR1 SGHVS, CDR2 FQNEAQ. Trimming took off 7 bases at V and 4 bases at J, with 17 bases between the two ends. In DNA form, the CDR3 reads TGTGCCAGCACCCACCCTAGTGGCTCATACGAGCAGTACTTC. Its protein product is CASTHPSGSYEQYF.

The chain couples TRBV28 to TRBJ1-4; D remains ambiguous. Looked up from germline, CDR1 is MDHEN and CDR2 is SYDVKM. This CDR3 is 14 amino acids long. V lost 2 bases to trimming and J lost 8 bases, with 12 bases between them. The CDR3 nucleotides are TGTGCCAGCAGTTTAACGAGGGCGGGGGAAAAACTGTTTTTT. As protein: CASSLTRAGEKLFF.

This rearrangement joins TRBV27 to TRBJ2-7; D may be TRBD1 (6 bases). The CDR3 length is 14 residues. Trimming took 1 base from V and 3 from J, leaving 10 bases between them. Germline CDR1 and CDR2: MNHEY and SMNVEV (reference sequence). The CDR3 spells CASSLWGPNYEQYF. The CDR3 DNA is TGTGCCAGCAGTTTATGGGGGCCGAACTACGAGCAGTACTTC.

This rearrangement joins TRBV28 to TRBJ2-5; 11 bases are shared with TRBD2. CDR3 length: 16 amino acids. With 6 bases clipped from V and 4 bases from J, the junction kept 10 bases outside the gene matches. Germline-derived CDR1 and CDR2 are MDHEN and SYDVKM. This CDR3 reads CASRLSASGRTETQYF. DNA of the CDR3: TGTGCCAGCAGACTCTCAGCTAGCGGGAGGACAGAGACCCAGTACTTC.

The chain's CDR3 is CASSDHDWHSHEQYF. CDR3 nucleotide sequence: TGTGCCAGCAGCGACCACGACTGGCATTCCCACGAGCAGTACTTC. This chain joins TRBV5-6 and TRBJ2-7; D gene ambiguous. Per the germline V gene, CDR1 is SGHDT and CDR2 is YYEEEE. Deletions cut 4 bases from V and 5 bases from J, with 19 bases between. This CDR3 is built from 15 residues.

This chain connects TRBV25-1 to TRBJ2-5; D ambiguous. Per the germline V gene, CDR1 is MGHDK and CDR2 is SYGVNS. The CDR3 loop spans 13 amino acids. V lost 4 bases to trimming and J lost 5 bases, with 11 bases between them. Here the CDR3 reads CASSVKVGETQYF. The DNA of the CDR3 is TGTGCCAGCAGTGTAAAGGTTGGGGAGACCCAGTACTTC.

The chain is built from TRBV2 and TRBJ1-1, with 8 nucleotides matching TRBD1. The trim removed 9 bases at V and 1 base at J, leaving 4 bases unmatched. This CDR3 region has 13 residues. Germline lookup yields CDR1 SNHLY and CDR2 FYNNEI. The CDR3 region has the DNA TGTGCCAGGAACAGGGGGGAGAACACTGAAGCTTTCTTT. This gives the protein CARNRGENTEAFF.

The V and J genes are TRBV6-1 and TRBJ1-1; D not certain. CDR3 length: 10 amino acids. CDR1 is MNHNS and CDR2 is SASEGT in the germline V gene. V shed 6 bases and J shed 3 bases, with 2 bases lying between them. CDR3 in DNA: TGTGCCAGCAGGCACACTGAAGCTTTCTTT. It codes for CASRHTEAFF.

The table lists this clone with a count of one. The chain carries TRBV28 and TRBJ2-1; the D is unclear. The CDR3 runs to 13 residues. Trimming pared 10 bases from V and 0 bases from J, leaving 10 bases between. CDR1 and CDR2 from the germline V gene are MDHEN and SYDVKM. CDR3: CATEDHSYNEQFF. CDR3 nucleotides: TGTGCCACCGAGGACCACTCCTACAATGAGCAGTTCTTC.

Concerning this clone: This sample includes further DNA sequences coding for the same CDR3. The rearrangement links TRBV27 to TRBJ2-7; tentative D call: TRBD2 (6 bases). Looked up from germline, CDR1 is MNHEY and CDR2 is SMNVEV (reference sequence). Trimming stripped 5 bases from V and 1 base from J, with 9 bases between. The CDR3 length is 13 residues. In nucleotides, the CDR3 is TGTGCCAGCAGTCCCGGGACTTCCTACGAGCAGTACTTC. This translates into CASSPGTSYEQYF.

The CDR3 spells CASRTDGTEAFF. DNA of the CDR3: TGTGCCAGCAGGACAGACGGCACTGAAGCTTTCTTT. The rearrangement uses TRBV7-9 and TRBJ1-1; a weak D match, TRBD1 (5 bases). Trimming left V 6 bases short and J 4 bases short, with 9 bases between. The CDR3 covers 12 residues. The germline V gene encodes CDR1 SEHNR and CDR2 FQNEAQ (reference sequence).

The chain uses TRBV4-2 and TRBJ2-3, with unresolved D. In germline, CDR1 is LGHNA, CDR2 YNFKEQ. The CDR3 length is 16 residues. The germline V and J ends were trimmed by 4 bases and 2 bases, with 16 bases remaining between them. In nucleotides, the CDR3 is TGTGCCAGCAGCCTGGGCCCACAACCGAACACAGATACGCAGTATTTT. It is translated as CASSLGPQPNTDTQYF.

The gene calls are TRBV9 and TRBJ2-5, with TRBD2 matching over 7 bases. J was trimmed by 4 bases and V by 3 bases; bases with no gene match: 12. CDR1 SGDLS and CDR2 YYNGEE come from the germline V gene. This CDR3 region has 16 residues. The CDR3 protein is CASSGPSGGGIETQYF. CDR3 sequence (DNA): TGTGCCAGCAGCGGGCCATCGGGAGGAGGGATAGAGACCCAGTACTTC.

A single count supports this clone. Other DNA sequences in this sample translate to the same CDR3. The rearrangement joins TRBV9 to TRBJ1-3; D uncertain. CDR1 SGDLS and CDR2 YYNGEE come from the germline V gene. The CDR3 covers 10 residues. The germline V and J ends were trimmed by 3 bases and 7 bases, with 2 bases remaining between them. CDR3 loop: CASSGNTIYF. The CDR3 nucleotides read TGTGCCAGCAGCGGCAACACCATATATTTT.

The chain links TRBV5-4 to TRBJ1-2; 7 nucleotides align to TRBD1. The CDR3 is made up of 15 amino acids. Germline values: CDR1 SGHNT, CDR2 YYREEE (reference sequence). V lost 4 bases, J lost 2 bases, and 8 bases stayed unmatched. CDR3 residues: CASSGDSNFNYGYTF. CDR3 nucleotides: TGTGCCAGCAGCGGGGACAGCAATTTCAACTATGGCTACACCTTC.

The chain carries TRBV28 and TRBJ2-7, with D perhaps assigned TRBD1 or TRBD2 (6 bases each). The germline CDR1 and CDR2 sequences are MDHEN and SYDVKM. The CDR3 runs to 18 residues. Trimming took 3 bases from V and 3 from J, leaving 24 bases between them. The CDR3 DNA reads TGTGCCAGCAGTTTTCGTGTGTCCTCCCGGGGGCTGAACTACGAGCAGTACTTC. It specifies CASSFRVSSRGLNYEQYF.

The DNA for the CDR3 is TGCAGCGCCCCTGACGCTTCGTTAGCGGGAGTGGGGCCAGATACGCAGTATTTT. This sequence encodes CSAPDASLAGVGPDTQYF. The chain combines TRBV29-1 with TRBJ2-3, with TRBD2 matching 9 bases. Germline loops: CDR1 SQVTM, CDR2 ANQGSEA. V lost 7 bases to trimming and J lost 4 bases; unmatched junction nucleotides: 21. CDR3 length equals 18 residues.

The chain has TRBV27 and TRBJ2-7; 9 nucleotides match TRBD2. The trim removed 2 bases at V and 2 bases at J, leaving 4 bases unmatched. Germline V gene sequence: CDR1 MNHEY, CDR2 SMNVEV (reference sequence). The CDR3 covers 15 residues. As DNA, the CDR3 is TGTGCCAGCAGTTTAGCGGGAGGGGGAACCTACGAGCAGTACTTC. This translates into CASSLAGGGTYEQYF.

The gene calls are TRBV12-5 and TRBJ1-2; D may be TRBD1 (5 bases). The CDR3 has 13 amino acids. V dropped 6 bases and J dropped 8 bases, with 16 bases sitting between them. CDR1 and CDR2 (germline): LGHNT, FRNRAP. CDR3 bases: TGTGCTAGTGGCCTTGGGGACCGCCGGGGCTACACCTTC. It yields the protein CASGLGDRRGYTF. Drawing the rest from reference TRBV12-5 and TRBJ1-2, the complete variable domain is DARVTQTPRHKVTEMGQEVTMRCQPILGHNTVFWYRQTMMQGLELLAYFRNRAPLDDSGMPKDRFSAEMPDATLATLKIQPSEPRDSAVYFCASGLGDRRGYTFGSGTRLTVV.

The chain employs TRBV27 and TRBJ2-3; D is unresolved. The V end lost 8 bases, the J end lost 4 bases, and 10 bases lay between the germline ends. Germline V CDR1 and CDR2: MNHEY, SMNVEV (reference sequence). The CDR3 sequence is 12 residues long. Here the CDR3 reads CASAPGADTQYF. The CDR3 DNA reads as TGTGCCAGCGCCCCCGGAGCAGATACGCAGTATTTT.

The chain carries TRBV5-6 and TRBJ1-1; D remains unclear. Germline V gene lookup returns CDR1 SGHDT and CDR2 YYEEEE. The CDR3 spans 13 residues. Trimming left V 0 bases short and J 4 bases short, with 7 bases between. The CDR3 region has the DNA TGTGCCAGCAGCTTGGGGGAGGCCACTGAAGCTTTCTTT. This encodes CASSLGEATEAFF.